These 6 T cell receptor beta chains originate from one sample sequenced in a study of blood T cells in healthy people across ages. A second roughly 6 to 12 cycle PCR used barcoded and J-beta primers. Each CDR3 protein gets one entry after TCRdb re-called the 5' RACE reads with MiXCR. Counted here are over a million distinct CDR3 sequences, 40% to 50% occurring once; the ten biggest clones make up approximately 20%. Material: blood. All receptors come from a woman aged 55-70 years in good health.

On this clonotype: The junction departs from the called germline gene at one end, perhaps through a read error. The chain employs TRBV5-1 and TRBJ1-2; maybe TRBD1 (5 bases). CDR3 length: 13 amino acids. Germline V gene data show CDR1 as SGHRS and CDR2 as YFSETQ. CDR3 DNA: TGCGCCAGCAGCCCGACAGATGACTGTGGCCACACCTTC. It encodes CASSPTDDCGHTF.

The genes are TRBV12-3 or TRBV12-4 and TRBJ2-2; the D is unclear. This CDR3 has 14 amino acids. V was clipped by 8 bases and J by 1 base, with 11 bases between them. CDR3 residues: CASGRKKNTGELFF. The CDR3 DNA reads as TGTGCCAGCGGCCGCAAAAAGAACACCGGGGAGCTGTTTTTT.

This chain connects TRBV11-2 to TRBJ2-1; 11 bases fit TRBD2. Germline V CDR1 and CDR2: SGHAT, FQNNGV. The V segment lost 4 bases and the J segment 4 bases; nucleotides outside the gene matches: 6. The CDR3 is made up of 16 amino acids. The CDR3 spells CASSSVSGRAYNEQFF. CDR3 coding DNA: TGTGCCAGCAGCTCTGTTAGCGGGAGGGCATACAATGAGCAGTTCTTC. The full variable domain, in which reference TRBV11-2 and TRBJ2-1 provide the parts outside the CDR3, is EAGVAQSPRYKIIEKRQSVAFWCNPISGHATLYWYQQILGQGPKLLIQFQNNGVVDDSQLPKDRFSAERLKGVDSTLKIQPAKLEDSAVYLCASSSVSGRAYNEQFFGPGTRLTVL.

The J gene is TRBJ1-2, the V gene TRBV27; D is possibly TRBD1 (5 bases). V dropped 2 bases and J dropped 0 bases, with 13 bases sitting between them. This CDR3 is 16 amino acids long. Germline V gives CDR1 MNHEY, CDR2 SMNVEV (reference sequence). The DNA of the CDR3 is TGTGCCAGCAGTTTACAGAAGGGGAGTCCTAACTATGGCTACACCTTC. Amino acid sequence: CASSLQKGSPNYGYTF.

This clonotype came up a few times. The genes are TRBV10-1 and TRBJ2-1; D tentatively reads TRBD1 or TRBD2 (6 bases each). Germline V CDR1 and CDR2: WNHNN, SYGVQD (reference sequence). CDR3 length equals 15 residues. V was pared by 6 bases and J by 7 bases, with 19 bases between. The CDR3 reads CASRRDSSRGNEQFF. Written as DNA, the CDR3 is TGCGCCAGCAGGAGGGACTCCTCCAGGGGAAATGAGCAGTTCTTC.

The chain has TRBV13 and TRBJ2-4; D is perhaps TRBD2 (6 bases). The DNA end is a closer match to TRBJ2-7, so the J assignment may be wrong. The CDR3 runs 16 residues. CDR1 and CDR2 from the germline V gene are PRHDT and FYEKMQ (reference sequence). The CDR3 DNA sequence: TGTGCCAGCAGCTTCGAATCGGAGGGGCCATTTGGCGAGCAGTACTTC. Its protein product is CASSFESEGPFGEQYF.